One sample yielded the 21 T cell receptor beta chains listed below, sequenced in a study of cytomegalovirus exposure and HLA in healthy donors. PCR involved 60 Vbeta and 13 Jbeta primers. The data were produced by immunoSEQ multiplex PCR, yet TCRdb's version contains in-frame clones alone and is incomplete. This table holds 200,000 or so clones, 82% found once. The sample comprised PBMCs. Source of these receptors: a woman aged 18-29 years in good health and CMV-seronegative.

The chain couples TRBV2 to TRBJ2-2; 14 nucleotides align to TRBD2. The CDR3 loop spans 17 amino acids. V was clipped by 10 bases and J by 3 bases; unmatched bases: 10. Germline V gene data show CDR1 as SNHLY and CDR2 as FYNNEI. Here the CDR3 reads CATPGGLAGVDTGELFF. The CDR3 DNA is TGTGCCACCCCCGGGGGACTAGCGGGGGTGGACACCGGGGAGCTGTTTTTT.

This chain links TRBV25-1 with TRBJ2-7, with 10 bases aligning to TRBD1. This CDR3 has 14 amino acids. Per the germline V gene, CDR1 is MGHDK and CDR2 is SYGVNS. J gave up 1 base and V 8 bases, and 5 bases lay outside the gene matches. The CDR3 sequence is CASSPGQGSYEQYF. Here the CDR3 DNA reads TGTGCCAGCTCGCCGGGACAGGGGTCCTACGAGCAGTACTTC.

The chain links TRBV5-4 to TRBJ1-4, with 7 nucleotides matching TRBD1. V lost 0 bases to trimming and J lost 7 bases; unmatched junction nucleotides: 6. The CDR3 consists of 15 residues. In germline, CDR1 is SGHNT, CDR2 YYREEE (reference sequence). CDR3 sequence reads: CASSLGDREGEKLFF. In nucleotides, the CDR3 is TGTGCCAGCAGCTTGGGAGACAGGGAAGGTGAAAAACTGTTTTTT.

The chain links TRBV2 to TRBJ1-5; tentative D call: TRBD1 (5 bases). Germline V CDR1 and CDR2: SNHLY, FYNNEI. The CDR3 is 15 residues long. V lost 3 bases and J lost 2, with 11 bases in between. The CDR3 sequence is CASSEQGFGNQPQHF. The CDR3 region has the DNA TGTGCCAGCAGTGAGCAGGGATTTGGCAATCAGCCCCAGCATTTT.

As DNA, the CDR3 is TGTGCCAGCAGCTTGGGACAGGGGACCTATGGCTACACCTTC. It yields the protein CASSLGQGTYGYTF. V gene TRBV7-9 combines with J gene TRBJ1-2, with 10 bases identical to TRBD1. J was trimmed by 4 bases and V by 3 bases; bases with no gene match: 2. Germline CDR1 is SEHNR and CDR2 is FQNEAQ (reference sequence). CDR3 length: 14 residues.

Here the CDR3 reads CASSETFVGNQPQHF. Written as DNA, the CDR3 is TGTGCCAGCAGTGAAACGTTCGTAGGCAATCAGCCCCAGCATTTT. This rearrangement joins TRBV2 to TRBJ1-5; D is unresolved. Trimming stripped 2 bases from V and 2 bases from J, with 10 bases between. The CDR3 consists of 15 residues. Germline values: CDR1 SNHLY, CDR2 FYNNEI.

The CDR3 reads CASSPRGVNEKLFF. The CDR3 nucleotides are TGCGCCAGCAGCCCCAGGGGGGTGAATGAAAAACTGTTTTTT. This chain connects TRBV5-1 to TRBJ1-4; 7 bases are a match to TRBD1. Germline V gives CDR1 SGHRS, CDR2 YFSETQ. J was trimmed by 5 bases and V by 4 bases; bases with no gene match: 5. The CDR3 has 14 amino acids.

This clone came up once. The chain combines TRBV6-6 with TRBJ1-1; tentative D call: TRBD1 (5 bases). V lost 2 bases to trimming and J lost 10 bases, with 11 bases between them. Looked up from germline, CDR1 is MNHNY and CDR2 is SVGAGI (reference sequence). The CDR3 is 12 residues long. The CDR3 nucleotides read TGTGCCAGCAGTTACCCGGGGGGAGTAGCTTTCTTT. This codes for CASSYPGGVAFF.

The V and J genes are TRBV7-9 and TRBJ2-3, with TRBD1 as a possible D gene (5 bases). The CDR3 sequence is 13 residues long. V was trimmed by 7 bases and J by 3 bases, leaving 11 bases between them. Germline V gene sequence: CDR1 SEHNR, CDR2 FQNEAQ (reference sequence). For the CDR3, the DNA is TGTGCCAGCACGCAGGGTGGGACAGATACGCAGTATTTT. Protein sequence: CASTQGGTDTQYF.

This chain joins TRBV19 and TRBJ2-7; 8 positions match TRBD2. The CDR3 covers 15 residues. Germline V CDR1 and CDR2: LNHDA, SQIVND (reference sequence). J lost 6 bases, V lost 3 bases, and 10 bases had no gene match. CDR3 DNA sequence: TGTGCCAGTAGTATTGGACTAGCAACCGTCGGCGAGCAGTACTTC. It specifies CASSIGLATVGEQYF. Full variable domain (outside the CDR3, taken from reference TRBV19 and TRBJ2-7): DGGITQSPKYLFRKEGQNVTLSCEQNLNHDAMYWYRQDPGQGLRLIYYSQIVNDFQKGDIAEGYSVSREKKESFPLTVTSAQKNPTAFYLCASSIGLATVGEQYFGPGTRLTVT.

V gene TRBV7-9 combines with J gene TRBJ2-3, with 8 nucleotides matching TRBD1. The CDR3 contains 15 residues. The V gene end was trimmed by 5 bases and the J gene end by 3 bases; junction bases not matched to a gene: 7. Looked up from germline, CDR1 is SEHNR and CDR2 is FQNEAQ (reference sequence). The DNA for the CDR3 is TGTGCCAGCAGCCCCCGGGACAGGATTACAGATACGCAGTATTTT. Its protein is CASSPRDRITDTQYF.

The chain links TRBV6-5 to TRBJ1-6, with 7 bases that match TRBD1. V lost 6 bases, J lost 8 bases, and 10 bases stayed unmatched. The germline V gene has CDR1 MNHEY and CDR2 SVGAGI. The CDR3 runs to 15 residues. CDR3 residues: CASSLSGQRYSPLHF. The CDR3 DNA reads TGTGCCAGCAGCTTGTCGGGACAGAGGTATTCACCCCTCCACTTT.

In nucleotides, the CDR3 is TGTGCCAGCTCTAAGGAGGGCAGGGCCCCTCGTGTGAACTATGGCTACACCTTC. It codes for CASSKEGRAPRVNYGYTF. V is TRBV6-4 and J is TRBJ1-2; D possibly corresponds to TRBD1 (5 bases). V was shortened by 8 bases and J by 2 bases, with 27 bases between the two germline ends. Per germline, CDR1 MRHNA and CDR2 SNTAGT. This CDR3 is built from 18 residues.

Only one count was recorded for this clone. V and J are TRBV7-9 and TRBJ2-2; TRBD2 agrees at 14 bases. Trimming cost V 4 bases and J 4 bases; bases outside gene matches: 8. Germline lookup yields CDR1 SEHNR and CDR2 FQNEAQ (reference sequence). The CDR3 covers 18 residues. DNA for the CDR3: TGTGCCAGCAGCTCGGGACTAGCGGGAGATTTAGGCACCGGGGAGCTGTTTTTT. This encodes CASSSGLAGDLGTGELFF.

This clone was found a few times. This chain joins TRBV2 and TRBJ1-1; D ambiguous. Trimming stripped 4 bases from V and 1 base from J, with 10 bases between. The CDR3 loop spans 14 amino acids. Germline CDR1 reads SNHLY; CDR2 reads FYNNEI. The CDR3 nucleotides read TGTGCCAGCAGTGTATTAGTCTCGAACACTGAAGCTTTCTTT. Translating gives CASSVLVSNTEAFF.

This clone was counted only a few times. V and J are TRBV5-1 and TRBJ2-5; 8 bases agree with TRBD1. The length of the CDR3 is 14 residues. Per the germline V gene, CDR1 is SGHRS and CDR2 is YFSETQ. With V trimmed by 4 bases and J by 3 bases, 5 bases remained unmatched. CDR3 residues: CASSLGQAKETQYF. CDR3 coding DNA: TGCGCCAGCAGCCTGGGACAGGCAAAAGAGACCCAGTACTTC.

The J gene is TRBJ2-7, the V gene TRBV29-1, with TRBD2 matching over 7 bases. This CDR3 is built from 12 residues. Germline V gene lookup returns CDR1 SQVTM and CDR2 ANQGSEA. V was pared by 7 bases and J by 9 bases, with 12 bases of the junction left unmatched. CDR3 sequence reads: CSGVGEGGAQYF. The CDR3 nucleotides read TGCAGCGGGGTAGGGGAGGGTGGTGCGCAGTACTTC.

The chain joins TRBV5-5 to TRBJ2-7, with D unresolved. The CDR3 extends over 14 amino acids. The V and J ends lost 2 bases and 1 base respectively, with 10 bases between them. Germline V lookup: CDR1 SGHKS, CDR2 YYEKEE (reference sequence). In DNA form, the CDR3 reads TGTGCCAGCAGCTTTCTTGGGCCTTCCTACGAGCAGTACTTC. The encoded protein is CASSFLGPSYEQYF.

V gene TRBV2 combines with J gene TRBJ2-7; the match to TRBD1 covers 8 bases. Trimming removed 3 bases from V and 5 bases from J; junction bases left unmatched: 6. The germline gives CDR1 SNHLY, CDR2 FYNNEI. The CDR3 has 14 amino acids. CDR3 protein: CASSDETGAHEQYF. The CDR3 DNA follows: TGTGCCAGCAGTGACGAGACAGGGGCCCACGAGCAGTACTTC. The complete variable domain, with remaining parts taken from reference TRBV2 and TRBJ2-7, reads EPEVTQTPSHQVTQMGQEVILRCVPISNHLYFYWYRQILGQKVEFLVSFYNNEISEKSEIFDDQFSVERPDGSNFTLKIRSTKLEDSAMYFCASSDETGAHEQYFGPGTRLTVT.

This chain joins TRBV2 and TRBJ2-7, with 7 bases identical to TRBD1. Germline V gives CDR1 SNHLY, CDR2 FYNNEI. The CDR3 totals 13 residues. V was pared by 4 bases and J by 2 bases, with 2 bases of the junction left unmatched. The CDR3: CASSAGTAYEQYF. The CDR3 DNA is TGTGCCAGCAGTGCCGGGACAGCCTACGAGCAGTACTTC.

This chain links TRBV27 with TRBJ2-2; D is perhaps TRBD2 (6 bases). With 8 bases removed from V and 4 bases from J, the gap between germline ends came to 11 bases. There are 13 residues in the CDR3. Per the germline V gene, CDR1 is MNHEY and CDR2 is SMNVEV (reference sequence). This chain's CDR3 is CASGRETTGELFF. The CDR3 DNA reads TGTGCCAGCGGACGGGAGACCACCGGGGAGCTGTTTTTT.